This is a list of T cell receptor beta chains from one sample in a study of blood T cells in healthy people across ages. A single record per CDR3 protein comes from TCRdb applying MiXCR to the 5' RACE reads. The data contain just over 800,000 distinct CDR3 sequences, about 59% of them singletons. Sequencing input: blood. Receptors were obtained from a man between 25 and 39 years old in good health. Each CDR3 is given with its conserved first and last residue. The order of the fields is clone size, V gene, D gene, J gene, CDR3 protein, CDR3 DNA. A D gene is named only where the DNA matches it firmly. Size values are once, few and many counts, or a class for expanded clones, and some rows have none.

clone_size: .
v_call: TRBV13
d_call: TRBD1
j_call: TRBJ1-2
cdr3_aa: CASSFRDRGQDGYTF
cdr3_nt: TGTGCCAGCAGCTTTCGGGACAGGGGGCAGGATGGCTACACCTTC

clone_size: few
v_call: TRBV27
d_call: .
j_call: TRBJ2-7
cdr3_aa: CASSPGTVLYEQYF
cdr3_nt: TGTGCCAGCAGTCCCGGGACGGTTCTCTACGAGCAGTACTTC

clone_size: .
v_call: TRBV5-6
d_call: .
j_call: TRBJ2-3
cdr3_aa: CASSLELGLEPTDTQYF
cdr3_nt: TGTGCCAGCAGCCTGGAGCTGGGGTTAGAACCGACAGATACGCAGTATTTT

clone_size: .
v_call: TRBV2
d_call: TRBD1
j_call: TRBJ2-2
cdr3_aa: CASRVDRANTGELFF
cdr3_nt: TGTGCCAGCAGGGTGGACAGGGCGAACACCGGGGAGCTGTTTTTT

clone_size: .
v_call: TRBV7-2
d_call: TRBD1
j_call: TRBJ1-1
cdr3_aa: CASSLDRGPQPIAFF
cdr3_nt: TGTGCCAGCAGCTTAGATAGGGGGCCCCAACCTATTGCTTTCTTT

clone_size: .
v_call: TRBV7-2
d_call: TRBD2
j_call: TRBJ2-7
cdr3_aa: CASSFSVGLAGGPSGEQYF
cdr3_nt: TGTGCCAGCAGCTTTAGCGTGGGCCTAGCGGGGGGCCCCAGTGGCGAGCAGTACTTC

clone_size: few
v_call: TRBV6-5
d_call: TRBD1
j_call: TRBJ2-3
cdr3_aa: CASSYPFEDRPGWSDTQYF
cdr3_nt: TGTGCCAGCAGTTACCCTTTTGAGGACAGGCCTGGGTGGTCAGATACGCAGTATTTT

clone_size: .
v_call: TRBV4-3
d_call: .
j_call: TRBJ2-3
cdr3_aa: CASSQEWTVTDTQYF
cdr3_nt: TGCGCCAGCAGCCAAGAGTGGACTGTTACAGATACGCAGTATTTT

clone_size: .
v_call: TRBV29-1
d_call: TRBD1
j_call: TRBJ2-7
cdr3_aa: CSVGPDRGHDLVSYEQYF
cdr3_nt: TGCAGCGTTGGGCCAGACAGGGGGCACGACCTAGTCTCATACGAGCAGTACTTC

clone_size: .
v_call: TRBV29-1
d_call: .
j_call: TRBJ1-2
cdr3_aa: CSPTRRDGYTF
cdr3_nt: TGCAGCCCTACGCGCAGGGATGGCTACACCTTC

clone_size: few
v_call: TRBV7-2
d_call: .
j_call: TRBJ2-1
cdr3_aa: CASSSTRAYNEQFF
cdr3_nt: TGTGCCAGCAGCTCCACTAGGGCCTACAATGAGCAGTTCTTC

clone_size: .
v_call: TRBV28
d_call: .
j_call: TRBJ1-2
cdr3_aa: CASSSRVGNYGYTF
cdr3_nt: TGTGCCAGCAGTTCCAGGGTCGGGAACTATGGCTACACCTTC

clone_size: .
v_call: TRBV21-1
d_call: .
j_call: TRBJ1-5
cdr3_aa: CASSKATNQPQHF
cdr3_nt: TGTGCCAGCAGCAAAGCAACGAATCAGCCCCAGCATTTT

clone_size: .
v_call: TRBV12-3/TRBV12-4
d_call: .
j_call: TRBJ1-6
cdr3_aa: CASSFWDSPLHF
cdr3_nt: TGTGCCAGCAGTTTCTGGGATTCACCCCTCCACTTT

clone_size: many
v_call: TRBV9
d_call: .
j_call: TRBJ1-6
cdr3_aa: CASSPRDGGSYNSPLHF
cdr3_nt: TGTGCCAGCAGCCCGAGGGACGGGGGCTCCTATAATTCACCCCTCCACTTT

clone_size: .
v_call: TRBV6-6
d_call: .
j_call: TRBJ2-3
cdr3_aa: CASSYDGGVGDTQYF
cdr3_nt: TGTGCCAGCAGTTACGATGGGGGCGTGGGAGATACGCAGTATTTT

clone_size: few
v_call: TRBV25-1
d_call: .
j_call: TRBJ1-2
cdr3_aa: CASSEDPRGYTF
cdr3_nt: TGTGCCAGCAGTGAAGACCCGAGGGGCTACACCTTC

clone_size: .
v_call: TRBV12-3/TRBV12-4
d_call: .
j_call: TRBJ2-5
cdr3_aa: CASSPPGTQETQYF
cdr3_nt: TGTGCCAGCAGTCCGCCAGGGACACAAGAGACCCAGTACTTC

clone_size: .
v_call: TRBV3-1
d_call: .
j_call: TRBJ1-1
cdr3_aa: CASSQGPGNTEAFF
cdr3_nt: TGTGCCAGCAGCCAGGGCCCGGGGAACACTGAAGCTTTCTTT

clone_size: .
v_call: TRBV7-9
d_call: .
j_call: TRBJ2-5
cdr3_aa: CASSVETEETQYF
cdr3_nt: TGTGCCAGCAGCGTAGAAACAGAAGAGACCCAGTACTTC

clone_size: .
v_call: TRBV20-1
d_call: TRBD1
j_call: TRBJ1-2
cdr3_aa: CSARNHGKGAGGYTF
cdr3_nt: TGCAGTGCTAGAAACCATGGGAAGGGGGCTGGTGGCTACACCTTC

clone_size: few
v_call: TRBV24-1
d_call: TRBD2
j_call: TRBJ2-1
cdr3_aa: CATSDLGLAGRYNEQFF
cdr3_nt: TGTGCCACCAGTGACTTGGGACTAGCGGGACGCTACAATGAGCAGTTCTTC

clone_size: .
v_call: TRBV12-3/TRBV12-4
d_call: .
j_call: TRBJ1-4
cdr3_aa: CASSLGLAGVYEKPFF
cdr3_nt: TGTGCCAGCAGCTTAGGGCTAGCAGGGGTGTATGAAAAACCGTTTTTT

clone_size: .
v_call: TRBV28
d_call: .
j_call: TRBJ2-7
cdr3_aa: CASRSQGEVEQYF
cdr3_nt: TGTGCCAGCAGAAGTCAGGGTGAGGTCGAGCAGTACTTC

clone_size: few
v_call: TRBV5-5
d_call: TRBD1
j_call: TRBJ2-5
cdr3_aa: CASSQITDRAETQYF
cdr3_nt: TGTGCCAGCAGCCAGATAACGGACAGGGCGGAGACCCAGTACTTC

clone_size: few
v_call: TRBV27
d_call: .
j_call: TRBJ2-5
cdr3_aa: CASSLKGEETQYF
cdr3_nt: TGTGCCAGCAGTTTAAAAGGGGAAGAGACCCAGTACTTC

clone_size: .
v_call: TRBV6-6
d_call: .
j_call: TRBJ2-3
cdr3_aa: CASSPEGGPDTQYF
cdr3_nt: TGTGCCAGCAGTCCAGAGGGGGGCCCAGATACGCAGTATTTT

clone_size: .
v_call: TRBV20-1
d_call: .
j_call: TRBJ2-3
cdr3_aa: CSASYGYTQYF
cdr3_nt: TGCAGTGCTAGTTATGGGTATACGCAGTATTTT

clone_size: .
v_call: TRBV20-1
d_call: TRBD1
j_call: TRBJ1-2
cdr3_aa: CSAGRQGGSYGYTF
cdr3_nt: TGCAGTGCTGGCCGACAGGGCGGCAGCTATGGCTACACCTTC

clone_size: .
v_call: TRBV7-8
d_call: .
j_call: TRBJ2-3
cdr3_aa: CASSLNRIWQVSTDTQYF
cdr3_nt: TGTGCCAGCAGCTTAAATAGGATTTGGCAGGTGTCCACAGATACGCAGTATTTT

clone_size: .
v_call: TRBV10-3
d_call: TRBD1
j_call: TRBJ2-1
cdr3_aa: CAIRGVGQVLYNEQFF
cdr3_nt: TGTGCCATCAGGGGGGTAGGACAGGTCCTCTACAATGAGCAGTTCTTC

clone_size: .
v_call: TRBV15
d_call: .
j_call: TRBJ2-1
cdr3_aa: CATSHRGVFNEQFF
cdr3_nt: TGTGCCACCAGCCATCGGGGTGTATTCAATGAGCAGTTCTTC

clone_size: .
v_call: TRBV28
d_call: .
j_call: TRBJ2-1
cdr3_aa: CASSSERSYNEQFF
cdr3_nt: TGTGCCAGCAGTTCGGAACGCTCCTACAATGAGCAGTTCTTC

clone_size: .
v_call: TRBV11-2
d_call: .
j_call: TRBJ2-5
cdr3_aa: CASSSVGFQETQYF
cdr3_nt: TGTGCCAGCAGCTCAGTAGGGTTCCAAGAGACCCAGTACTTC

clone_size: .
v_call: TRBV21-1
d_call: .
j_call: TRBJ2-7
cdr3_aa: CASSKVHRIVQKQYF
cdr3_nt: TGTGCCAGCAGCAAAGTCCACCGCATAGTCCAAAAGCAGTACTTC

clone_size: once
v_call: TRBV7-9
d_call: .
j_call: TRBJ1-3
cdr3_aa: CASSGVAGNTIYF
cdr3_nt: TGTGCCAGCAGCGGCGTGGCTGGAAACACCATATATTTT

clone_size: .
v_call: TRBV12-3/TRBV12-4
d_call: TRBD1
j_call: TRBJ2-6
cdr3_aa: CASSPGTEMRSGANVLTF
cdr3_nt: TGTGCCAGCAGTCCTGGGACAGAGATGAGGTCTGGGGCCAACGTCCTGACTTTC

clone_size: .
v_call: TRBV6-5
d_call: .
j_call: TRBJ1-1
cdr3_aa: CASTLLRGGNTEAFF
cdr3_nt: TGTGCCAGCACCCTTCTAAGAGGTGGGAACACTGAAGCTTTCTTT

clone_size: few
v_call: TRBV19
d_call: .
j_call: TRBJ2-7
cdr3_aa: CASSSIQGSLGYEQYF
cdr3_nt: TGTGCCAGTAGTTCTATCCAGGGAAGTCTGGGCTACGAGCAGTACTTC

clone_size: .
v_call: TRBV12-3/TRBV12-4
d_call: TRBD2
j_call: TRBJ2-4
cdr3_aa: CASGEGTLRGTNIQYF
cdr3_nt: TGTGCCAGCGGGGAAGGGACGTTGCGGGGGACGAACATTCAGTACTTC